Listed here are 8 T cell receptor beta chains from one sample, sequenced in a study of OX40 agonist ivuxolimab in advanced cancers. Data came from immunoSEQ multiplex PCR; TCRdb stores just in-frame clones and leaves some out. This table has tens of thousands of clones, 85% to 90% appearing once. This sample comprised CD4+ or CD8+ T cells sorted from blood, obtained in a trial of the OX40 agonist ivuxolimab. The receptors come from an adult with an advanced solid tumor such as melanoma, head and neck, liver or kidney cancer.

The chain combines TRBV19 with TRBJ1-1; no clear D gene. Germline V lookup: CDR1 LNHDA, CDR2 SQIVND (reference sequence). The length of the CDR3 is 14 residues. V lost 3 bases to trimming and J lost 0 bases, with 8 bases between them. CDR3 sequence: CASSIPTLNTEAFF. DNA of the CDR3: TGTGCCAGTAGTATTCCGACCTTGAACACTGAAGCTTTCTTT.

The chain couples TRBV10-3 to TRBJ1-1; TRBD1 aligns across 7 bases. The trim removed 10 bases at V and 0 bases at J, leaving 8 bases unmatched. The CDR3 has 14 residues. Germline V gene data show CDR1 as ENHRY and CDR2 as SYGVKD. CDR3 bases: TGTGCCACATCCCAGGGACAGATGAACACTGAAGCTTTCTTT. Amino acids: CATSQGQMNTEAFF.

The chain has TRBV12-2 and TRBJ2-1; whether TRBD2, the table's D call, matches the DNA was not checked. TRBV12-2 counts as a pseudogene. The CDR3 runs 16 residues. Here the CDR3 DNA reads TGTGCAAGTCGCTTCCGGACTAGCGGGGCCTACAATGAGCAGTTCTTC. Protein product: CASRFRTSGAYNEQFF.

The genes are TRBV9 and TRBJ2-1; 7 nucleotides align to TRBD1. V lost 4 bases to trimming and J lost 6 bases; unmatched junction nucleotides: 10. Germline lookup yields CDR1 SGDLS and CDR2 YYNGEE. CDR3 length equals 15 residues. CDR3 residues: CASSPRQGRGNEQFF. CDR3 DNA sequence: TGTGCCAGCAGCCCGAGACAGGGTCGAGGCAATGAGCAGTTCTTC.

The rearrangement links TRBV9 to TRBJ1-2, with D uncertain. This CDR3 contains 14 residues. V lost 0 bases, J lost 8 bases, and 14 bases lay in between. From germline, CDR1 is SGDLS and CDR2 YYNGEE. The CDR3 sequence: CASSVVQPSRGYTF. As DNA, the CDR3 is TGTGCCAGCAGCGTAGTACAGCCTTCTAGAGGCTACACCTTC.

The rearrangement uses TRBV29-1 and TRBJ1-1; 11 positions agree with TRBD1. The CDR3 consists of 14 residues. Germline values: CDR1 SQVTM, CDR2 ANQGSEA. V lost 1 base to trimming and J lost 5 bases; unmatched junction nucleotides: 3. CDR3 in DNA: TGCAGCGTTGAAGTAGGGACAGGGGGGACTGAAGCTTTCTTT. It codes for CSVEVGTGGTEAFF.

This chain joins TRBV29-1 and TRBJ2-1, with D perhaps matching TRBD2 (6 bases). Germline CDR1 is SQVTM and CDR2 is ANQGSEA. V lost 0 bases and J 7 bases, leaving 19 bases between the germline ends. The CDR3 runs to 16 residues. CDR3 sequence (DNA): TGCAGCGTTGAAGATCCGGGACTTCCAACGGGGAATGAGCAGTTCTTC. Its translation is CSVEDPGLPTGNEQFF.

V and J are TRBV6-6 and TRBJ2-1; the match to TRBD1 covers 7 bases. V gave up 7 bases and J gave up 9 bases; unmatched junction bases: 6. Germline CDR1 reads MNHNY; CDR2 reads SVGAGI (reference sequence). The CDR3 runs 12 residues. The CDR3 DNA sequence: TGTGCCAGCACCCGAGGGGGCGGTGAGCAGTTCTTC. Translated: CASTRGGGEQFF.